A single sample gave rise to the 20 T cell receptor beta chains below, sequenced in a study of T cell clonotyping in hematopoietic cell transplantation. Time point in this sample: recipient sample about 28 days before transplant, after cytoreduction. Repertoires were generated with immunoSEQ multiplex PCR, while TCRdb's copy carries only in-frame clones and drops some. The table records about 27,000 clones, about 70% of them present only once. The source material was peripheral blood mononuclear cells, sampled before stem cell transplant. These receptors originate from a man aged 45-60 years with myelodysplastic syndrome. Some clones in this sample may be carry-over from other donors' samples.

The rearrangement links TRBV6-5 to TRBJ2-2; 10 bases match TRBD1. The junction had 6 bases not matched to a gene; V was cut back by 6 bases and J by 5 bases. The CDR3 extends over 15 amino acids. Germline V gives CDR1 MNHEY, CDR2 SVGAGI. CDR3 residues: CASRSGTGATGELFF. In DNA, the CDR3 is TGTGCCAGCAGGTCCGGGACAGGGGCTACCGGGGAGCTGTTTTTT.

This clone was found a few times. The chain combines TRBV18 with TRBJ2-5; D remains unclear. The germline V gene encodes CDR1 KGHSH and CDR2 LQKENI. The CDR3 contains 14 residues. Trimming stripped 0 bases from V and 5 bases from J, with 10 bases between. The CDR3, as DNA: TGTGCCAGCTCACCACCGGGCCAGAGGGAGACCCAGTACTTC. It codes for CASSPPGQRETQYF.

The chain carries TRBV6-6 and TRBJ2-3; 8 nucleotides align to TRBD2. Germline V gene lookup returns CDR1 MNHNY and CDR2 SVGAGI (reference sequence). The V and J ends lost 6 bases and 0 bases, in that order; junction bases with no gene match: 8. This CDR3 has 16 amino acids. This CDR3 reads CASSPTTSGSTDTQYF. CDR3 nucleotide sequence: TGTGCCAGCAGCCCCACAACTAGCGGAAGCACAGATACGCAGTATTTT.

The chain recombines TRBV6-5 with TRBJ2-7, with D perhaps TRBD1 or TRBD2 (5 bases each). Trimming stripped 6 bases from V and 0 bases from J, with 15 bases between. Germline V gives CDR1 MNHEY, CDR2 SVGAGI. The CDR3 runs 15 residues. The CDR3 spells CASRNRDRSSYEQYF. The CDR3 DNA reads TGTGCCAGCAGAAACCGGGACCGGAGCTCCTACGAGCAGTACTTC.

V is TRBV28 and J is TRBJ1-2; D not resolved. The CDR3 runs to 12 residues. Germline V gives CDR1 MDHEN, CDR2 SYDVKM. Between the trimmed V and J ends, which lost 3 bases and 3 bases, there was a span of 5 bases. The CDR3 DNA reads TGTGCCAGCAGTTTTCTCGACTATGGCTACACCTTC. Translating gives CASSFLDYGYTF.

The chain combines TRBV6-5 with TRBJ2-7; D might be TRBD2 (7 bases). V gave up 6 bases and J gave up 2 bases, with 14 bases separating them. From germline, CDR1 is MNHEY and CDR2 SVGAGI. There are 14 residues in the CDR3. CDR3 amino acids: CASSLGGATYEQYF. The CDR3 DNA reads as TGTGCCAGCAGCCTGGGGGGGGCGACCTACGAGCAGTACTTC.

CDR3 sequence (DNA): TGTGCCAGCACCTCGTTCACGGCTAGCGTACCCTACGAGCAGTACTTC. It specifies CASTSFTASVPYEQYF. This chain joins TRBV7-9 and TRBJ2-7, with a possible D match to TRBD2 (6 bases). V lost 7 bases to trimming and J lost 2 bases, with 21 bases between them. This CDR3 is built from 16 residues. CDR1 is SEHNR and CDR2 is FQNEAQ in the germline V gene (reference sequence).

The CDR3 DNA reads as TGTGCCAGCTCCCGGACAGGGTTCTTCGAGCAGTACTTC. Amino acid sequence: CASSRTGFFEQYF. V usage is TRBV6-1 and J usage is TRBJ2-7; 8 bases match TRBD1. Germline loops: CDR1 MNHNS, CDR2 SASEGT. The CDR3 is 13 residues long. The J segment lost 6 bases and the V segment lost 8 bases, leaving 9 bases of the junction unmatched.

The chain couples TRBV5-1 to TRBJ2-7; D possibly corresponds to TRBD1 (6 bases). Germline V gene sequence: CDR1 SGHRS, CDR2 YFSETQ. Trimming pared 4 bases from V and 4 bases from J, leaving 18 bases between. This CDR3 has 15 amino acids. Here the CDR3 DNA reads TGCGCCAGCAGCCGACACACCGGACAGCCTTACGAGCAGTACTTC. This translates into CASSRHTGQPYEQYF.

A few counts support this clone. V usage is TRBV11-3 and J usage is TRBJ1-1, with D unclear. V lost 0 bases and J 6 bases, leaving 11 bases between the germline ends. Germline CDR1 and CDR2: SGHNT and YENEEA. The CDR3 runs to 14 residues. The CDR3 coding sequence is TGTGCCAGCAGCTTAGATCTCCCGGGGTCTGAAGCTTTCTTT. Translated: CASSLDLPGSEAFF.

This clone was counted a few times. The chain carries TRBV19 and TRBJ2-1, with TRBD1 matching over 7 bases. The CDR3 is 14 amino acids. Germline CDR1 and CDR2: LNHDA and SQIVND (reference sequence). After removal of 4 bases from V and 6 bases from J, the junction contained 6 bases not matched to a gene. The CDR3 DNA reads TGTGCCAGTAGTAACAGGGACAGTCCCAATGAGCAGTTCTTC. Translating it yields CASSNRDSPNEQFF.

In its sample, this clone was seen a few times. This sequence joins TRBV25-1 and TRBJ2-5; D tentatively fits TRBD1 or TRBD2 (5 bases each). The CDR3 has 15 amino acids. Germline-derived CDR1 and CDR2 are MGHDK and SYGVNS. V was pared by 2 bases and J by 7 bases, with 17 bases between. Here the CDR3 reads CASSETTGRFGTQYF. The CDR3 DNA is TGTGCCAGCAGTGAAACCACGGGGCGGTTTGGGACCCAGTACTTC.

Only a few counts were recorded for this clone. This chain links TRBV30 with TRBJ1-6; the D is unclear. This CDR3 contains 14 residues. Per the germline V gene, CDR1 is GTSNPN and CDR2 is SVGIG (reference sequence). Trimming shortened V by 1 base and J by 8 bases, and 12 bases separated the two germline ends. The CDR3 spells CAWSDRQEYSPLHF. CDR3 in DNA: TGTGCCTGGAGTGATAGGCAGGAGTATTCACCCCTCCACTTT.

This chain links TRBV29-1 with TRBJ2-5; 8 bases agree with TRBD1. Trimming cost V 6 bases and J 5 bases; bases outside gene matches: 17. Germline loops: CDR1 SQVTM, CDR2 ANQGSEA. This CDR3 has 16 residues. The CDR3 region has the DNA TGCAGCGTCGGAAGAGGGATTCAGGGGGCGCTTGAGACCCAGTACTTC. Encoded protein: CSVGRGIQGALETQYF.

V usage is TRBV2 and J usage is TRBJ2-7; perhaps D is TRBD1 or TRBD2 (5 bases each). The CDR3 runs 15 residues. Germline lookup yields CDR1 SNHLY and CDR2 FYNNEI. V lost 4 bases and J 1 base, leaving 14 bases between the germline ends. CDR3 protein: CASSAGTLPSYEQYF. Here the CDR3 DNA reads TGTGCCAGCAGTGCAGGGACCTTACCTTCCTACGAGCAGTACTTC.

The gene calls are TRBV14 and TRBJ2-5; D unclear. V lost 1 base, J lost 9 bases, and 15 bases lay in between. The germline CDR1 and CDR2 sequences are SGHDN and FVKESK. The CDR3 length is 14 residues. For the CDR3, the DNA is TGTGCCAGCAGCCAAGTACAGAGCAGTTGGGCCCAGTACTTC. It translates to CASSQVQSSWAQYF.

This chain joins TRBV7-8 and TRBJ2-7, with 7 bases that match TRBD1. The CDR3 spans 14 residues. Germline loops: CDR1 SGHVS, CDR2 FQNEAQ. The junction had 6 bases not matched to a gene; V was cut back by 5 bases and J by 2 bases. CDR3 sequence: CASSPDGTAYEQYF. The CDR3 nucleotides are TGTGCCAGCAGCCCGGACGGGACAGCCTACGAGCAGTACTTC.

The table lists this clone with a few counts. The genes are TRBV10-3 and TRBJ1-2; the D gene is possibly TRBD1 (5 bases). The ends were cut back, 4 bases at V and 3 bases at J, with 12 bases in the middle. The CDR3 has 14 amino acids. CDR1 ENHRY and CDR2 SYGVKD come from the germline V gene. CDR3 sequence (DNA): TGTGCCATCAGTGGAAGTTGGACACACTATGGCTACACCTTC. It codes for CAISGSWTHYGYTF.

The J gene is TRBJ2-3, the V gene TRBV7-2; tentative D call: TRBD1 (6 bases). This CDR3 region has 14 residues. CDR1 SGHTA and CDR2 FQGNSA come from the germline V gene. Trimming took off 3 bases at V and 5 bases at J, with 12 bases between the two ends. Here the CDR3 reads CASSLAGAGDTQYF. The CDR3 bases are TGTGCCAGCAGCTTGGCAGGGGCGGGAGATACGCAGTATTTT.

The gene calls are TRBV2 and TRBJ2-2; 8 positions agree with TRBD2. CDR3 length: 15 amino acids. The germline V gene encodes CDR1 SNHLY and CDR2 FYNNEI. V shed 5 bases, J shed 5 bases, and the junction held 7 bases outside the gene matches. The CDR3 reads CASSNRGGRTGELFF. The CDR3 DNA follows: TGTGCCAGCAGTAATCGGGGGGGCCGAACCGGGGAGCTGTTTTTT.